This is a list of T cell receptor beta chains from one sample in a study of siplizumab effects on memory and regulatory T cells. Sequenced by immunoSEQ multiplex PCR; TCRdb stores in-frame clones only, minus some. This sample has some 75,000 clones; 90% to 95% occur once, and the top ten carry 4.5% to 6.5%. Input material: CD8+ T cells sorted from blood. The receptors were sampled from a human donor in good health. Both conserved end residues are part of each CDR3. Fields, in order: V gene, clone size, D gene, CDR3 length, J gene, CDR3 DNA, CDR3 protein. D genes are given only for firm matches. Only part of the rows carry a size: once, few, many, or a class if the clone is expanded.

V: TRBV30; size: .; D: TRBD2; length: 14; J: TRBJ2-7; DNA: TGTGCCAGGACGTCTAGCGGGCCTTCCTACGAGCAGTACTTC; CDR3: CARTSSGPSYEQYF
V: TRBV4-1; size: once; D: .; length: 15; J: TRBJ1-6; DNA: TGCGCCAGCAGCACCAGTCCCGGACAGAATTCACCCCTCCACTTT; CDR3: CASSTSPGQNSPLHF
V: TRBV19; size: .; D: TRBD1; length: 13; J: TRBJ1-2; DNA: TGTGCCAGTAGTACCGGGACAGGCTATGGCTACACCTTC; CDR3: CASSTGTGYGYTF
V: TRBV11-2; size: .; D: .; length: 15; J: TRBJ2-7; DNA: TGTGCCAGCAGCTCCTCCGGAGGCCAGGGGTACGAGCAGTACTTC; CDR3: CASSSSGGQGYEQYF
V: TRBV5-4; size: .; D: TRBD1; length: 14; J: TRBJ1-2; DNA: TGTGCCAGCAGTCTGCGGGACAGGGGGGATGGCTACACCTTC; CDR3: CASSLRDRGDGYTF
V: TRBV11-3; size: .; D: TRBD1; length: 14; J: TRBJ2-7; DNA: TGTGCCAGCAGCTCCACGGGACAGCCCTACGAGCAGTACTTC; CDR3: CASSSTGQPYEQYF
V: TRBV2; size: .; D: TRBD2; length: 15; J: TRBJ2-7; DNA: TGTGCCAGCAGTGACTCTAGCGGGGGGGCCTACGAGCAGTACTTC; CDR3: CASSDSSGGAYEQYF
V: TRBV2; size: .; D: TRBD1; length: 13; J: TRBJ1-2; DNA: TGTGCCAGCAGAACCGGGACAGGGTTCGGCTACACCTTC; CDR3: CASRTGTGFGYTF
V: TRBV27; size: .; D: .; length: 15; J: TRBJ2-5; DNA: TGTGCCAGCAGTTTATCGATCGGAGCAGGCGAGACCCAGTACTTC; CDR3: CASSLSIGAGETQYF
V: TRBV5-4; size: .; D: TRBD2; length: 18; J: TRBJ2-3; DNA: TGTGCCAGCAGCTCGTCAGCGGGGCTCACCACTAGCACAGATACGCAGTATTTT; CDR3: CASSSSAGLTTSTDTQYF
V: TRBV21-1; size: .; D: .; length: 16; J: TRBJ2-7; DNA: TGTGCCAGCACCTTCAAAAGGGGGATTCCCTCCTACGAGCAGTACTTC; CDR3: CASTFKRGIPSYEQYF
V: TRBV20-1; size: .; D: .; length: 11; J: TRBJ2-4; DNA: TGCAGTGCTAGGGGGCAGGGCCGTCAGTACTTC; CDR3: CSARGQGRQYF
V: TRBV19; size: .; D: TRBD1; length: 14; J: TRBJ2-5; DNA: TGTGCCAGTAGCGGACAGGGCACCGGAGAGACCCAGTACTTC; CDR3: CASSGQGTGETQYF
V: TRBV9; size: .; D: .; length: 12; J: TRBJ2-6; DNA: TGTGCCAGCAGCGTAACCACCAACGTCCTGACTTTC; CDR3: CASSVTTNVLTF
V: TRBV9; size: .; D: .; length: 15; J: TRBJ1-2; DNA: TGTGCCAGCAGCGTAGAGGTTGAGTCTAACTATGGCTACACCTTC; CDR3: CASSVEVESNYGYTF
V: TRBV7-3; size: once; D: TRBD1; length: 15; J: TRBJ2-1; DNA: TGTGCCAGCAGCACTCCGGGACAGGGAGACAATGAGCAGTTCTTC; CDR3: CASSTPGQGDNEQFF
V: TRBV2; size: .; D: .; length: 16; J: TRBJ2-2; DNA: TGTGCCAGCAGTGAATGGGGGGACCGGGACACCGGGGAGCTGTTTTTT; CDR3: CASSEWGDRDTGELFF
V: TRBV11-3; size: .; D: .; length: 15; J: TRBJ1-2; DNA: TGTGCCAGCAGCCAAACAGGTACAGGGTCGTATGGCTACACCTTC; CDR3: CASSQTGTGSYGYTF
V: TRBV5-1; size: .; D: .; length: 12; J: TRBJ1-4; DNA: TGCGCCAGCAGCTTGTCAGGGGAAAAACTGTTTTTT; CDR3: CASSLSGEKLFF
V: TRBV29-1; size: .; D: .; length: 16; J: TRBJ2-1; DNA: TGCAGCGTTGAAGGAATAGCCCAGAGCTCCTACAATGAGCAGTTCTTC; CDR3: CSVEGIAQSSYNEQFF
V: TRBV28; size: .; D: TRBD2; length: 16; J: TRBJ2-1; DNA: TGTGCCAGCAGTAGACTAGCGGGGGGAATTGGCAATGAGCAGTTCTTC; CDR3: CASSRLAGGIGNEQFF
V: TRBV4-1; size: once; D: .; length: 15; J: TRBJ2-3; DNA: TGCGCCAGCAGCCAAGGTCCGGGGAACACAGATACGCAGTATTTT; CDR3: CASSQGPGNTDTQYF
V: TRBV19; size: .; D: .; length: 13; J: TRBJ2-1; DNA: TGTGCCAGTAGTATTCAAGGTCCCAATGAGCAGTTCTTC; CDR3: CASSIQGPNEQFF
V: TRBV11-2; size: .; D: .; length: 16; J: TRBJ2-1; DNA: TGTGCCAGCAGCTTTCTGGGGACATCAACCTACAATGAGCAGTTCTTC; CDR3: CASSFLGTSTYNEQFF
V: TRBV21-1; size: once; D: .; length: 14; J: TRBJ2-3; DNA: TGTGCCAGCAGCAATGAGGGGACCACAGATACGCAGTATTTT; CDR3: CASSNEGTTDTQYF
V: TRBV9; size: .; D: .; length: 15; J: TRBJ2-3; DNA: TGTGCCAGCAGCGTAGACGTGGCTTACACAGATACGCAGTATTTT; CDR3: CASSVDVAYTDTQYF
V: TRBV6-5; size: .; D: TRBD1; length: 15; J: TRBJ1-1; DNA: TGTGCCAGCAGTCAGGGGAGGGGGCTGTGGACTGAAGCTTTCTTT; CDR3: CASSQGRGLWTEAFF
V: TRBV7-9; size: .; D: .; length: 13; J: TRBJ1-3; DNA: TGTGCCAGCTCTGAGTTACTCGGAAACACCATATATTTT; CDR3: CASSELLGNTIYF
V: TRBV9; size: .; D: TRBD1; length: 16; J: TRBJ2-5; DNA: TGTGCCAGCAGTGATTCCCAGGGGGCGAGAGTAGAGACCCAGTACTTC; CDR3: CASSDSQGARVETQYF
V: TRBV6-1; size: .; D: .; length: 15; J: TRBJ1-2; DNA: TGTGCCAGCAGTGAACCGGCTGAAGGACGCTATGGCTACACCTTC; CDR3: CASSEPAEGRYGYTF
V: TRBV10-3; size: .; D: .; length: 11; J: TRBJ2-7; DNA: TGTGCCATTAGTAAGTTCTACGAGCAGTACTTC; CDR3: CAISKFYEQYF
V: TRBV27; size: .; D: TRBD2; length: 14; J: TRBJ2-3; DNA: TGTGCCAGCAGTTCCCCTAGCGGGGGGGATACGCAGTATTTT; CDR3: CASSSPSGGDTQYF
V: TRBV5-6; size: .; D: .; length: 14; J: TRBJ2-7; DNA: TGTGCCAGCAGCTCGACACTGGGGGTCTACGAGCAGTACTTC; CDR3: CASSSTLGVYEQYF
V: TRBV7-6; size: .; D: TRBD1; length: 12; J: TRBJ2-7; DNA: TGTGCCAGCAGCTCAGGGGGCCGCGAGCAGTACTTC; CDR3: CASSSGGREQYF
V: TRBV28; size: .; D: .; length: 14; J: TRBJ1-1; DNA: TGTGCCAGCGCACCCACACCCGCGAACACTGAAGCTTTCTTT; CDR3: CASAPTPANTEAFF
V: TRBV4-1; size: .; D: .; length: 15; J: TRBJ1-6; DNA: TGCGCCAGCAGCCAAGATGGGACCGGAACTACTCCCCTCCACTTT; CDR3: CASSQDGTGTTPLHF
V: TRBV6-5; size: .; D: .; length: 15; J: TRBJ1-1; DNA: TGTGCCAGCAGTTACTCGACCGAGGGTTGGACTGAAGCTTTCTTT; CDR3: CASSYSTEGWTEAFF
V: TRBV28; size: .; D: .; length: 15; J: TRBJ2-3; DNA: TGTGCCAGCAGAATGCGTGAGGGAGGCACAGATACGCAGTATTTT; CDR3: CASRMREGGTDTQYF
V: TRBV6-4; size: .; D: .; length: 18; J: TRBJ1-4; DNA: TGTGCCAGCAGTGAGGCAGCACCTACCCTATCAACTAATGAAAAACTGTTTTTT; CDR3: CASSEAAPTLSTNEKLFF
V: TRBV19; size: .; D: .; length: 13; J: TRBJ2-7; DNA: TGTGCCAGTAGCCCTGGAGGGGGCTACGAGCAGTACTTC; CDR3: CASSPGGGYEQYF
V: TRBV4-1; size: .; D: .; length: 14; J: TRBJ1-1; DNA: TGTGCCAGCAGCCAAAACAGGGAGAACACTGAAGCTTTCTTT; CDR3: CASSQNRENTEAFF
V: TRBV19; size: .; D: TRBD2; length: 16; J: TRBJ2-7; DNA: TGTGCCAGTAGTATCCTAGCGGGGGGTTCCTCCTACGAGCAGTACTTC; CDR3: CASSILAGGSSYEQYF